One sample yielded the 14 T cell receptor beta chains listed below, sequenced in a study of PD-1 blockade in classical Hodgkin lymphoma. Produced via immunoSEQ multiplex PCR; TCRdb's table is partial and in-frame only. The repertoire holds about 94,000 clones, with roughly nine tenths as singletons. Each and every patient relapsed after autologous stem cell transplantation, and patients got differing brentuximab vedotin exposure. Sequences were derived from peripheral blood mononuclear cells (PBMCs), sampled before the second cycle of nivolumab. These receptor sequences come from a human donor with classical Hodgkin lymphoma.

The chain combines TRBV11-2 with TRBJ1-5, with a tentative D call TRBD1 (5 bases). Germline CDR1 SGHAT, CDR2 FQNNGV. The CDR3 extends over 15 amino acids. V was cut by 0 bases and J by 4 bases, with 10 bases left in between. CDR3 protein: CASSLDGGENQPQHF. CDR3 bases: TGTGCCAGCAGCTTAGATGGGGGAGAGAATCAGCCCCAGCATTTT.

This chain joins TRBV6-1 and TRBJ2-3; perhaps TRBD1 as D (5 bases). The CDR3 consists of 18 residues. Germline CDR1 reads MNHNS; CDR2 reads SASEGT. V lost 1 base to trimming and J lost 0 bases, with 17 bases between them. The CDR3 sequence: CASSEGPGKKKSTDTQYF. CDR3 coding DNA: TGTGCCAGCAGTGAAGGTCCAGGGAAGAAGAAAAGCACAGATACGCAGTATTTT.

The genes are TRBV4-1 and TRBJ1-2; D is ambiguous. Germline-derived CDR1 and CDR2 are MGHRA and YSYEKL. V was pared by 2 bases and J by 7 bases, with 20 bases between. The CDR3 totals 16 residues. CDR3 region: CASSQTMRTGVGGYTF. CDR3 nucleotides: TGCGCCAGCAGCCAAACTATGAGAACGGGAGTTGGTGGCTACACCTTC.

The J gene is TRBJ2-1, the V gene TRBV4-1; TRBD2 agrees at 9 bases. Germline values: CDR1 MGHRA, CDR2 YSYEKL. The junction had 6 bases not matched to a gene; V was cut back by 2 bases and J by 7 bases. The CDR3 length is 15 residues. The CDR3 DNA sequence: TGCGCCAGCAGCCAACGCCTAGCGGGAATAAATGAGCAGTTCTTC. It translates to CASSQRLAGINEQFF.

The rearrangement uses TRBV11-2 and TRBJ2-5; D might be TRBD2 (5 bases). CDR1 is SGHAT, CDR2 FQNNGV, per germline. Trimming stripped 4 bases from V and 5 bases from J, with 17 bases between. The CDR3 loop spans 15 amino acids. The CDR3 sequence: CASSSRGESPETQYF. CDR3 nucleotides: TGTGCCAGCAGCTCCCGGGGAGAATCCCCGGAGACCCAGTACTTC.

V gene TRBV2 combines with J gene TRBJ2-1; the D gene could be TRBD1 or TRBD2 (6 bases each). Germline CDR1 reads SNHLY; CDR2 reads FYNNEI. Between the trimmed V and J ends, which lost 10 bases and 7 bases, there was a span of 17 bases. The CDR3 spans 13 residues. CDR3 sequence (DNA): TGTGCCACCTTCCCGGGGGCCCTTAATGAGCAGTTCTTC. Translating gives CATFPGALNEQFF.

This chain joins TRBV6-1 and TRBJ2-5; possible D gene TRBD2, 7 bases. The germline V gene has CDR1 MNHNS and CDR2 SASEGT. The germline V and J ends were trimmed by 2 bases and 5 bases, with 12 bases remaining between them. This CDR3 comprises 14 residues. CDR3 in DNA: TGTGCCAGCAGTGAACGGGGAGGGGGGGAGACCCAGTACTTC. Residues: CASSERGGGETQYF.

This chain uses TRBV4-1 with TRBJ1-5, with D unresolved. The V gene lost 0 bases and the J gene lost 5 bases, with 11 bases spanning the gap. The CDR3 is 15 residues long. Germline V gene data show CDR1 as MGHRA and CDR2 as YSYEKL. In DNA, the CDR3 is TGCGCCAGCAGCCAAGATTACGGCAGTTATCAGCCCCAGCATTTT. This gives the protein CASSQDYGSYQPQHF.

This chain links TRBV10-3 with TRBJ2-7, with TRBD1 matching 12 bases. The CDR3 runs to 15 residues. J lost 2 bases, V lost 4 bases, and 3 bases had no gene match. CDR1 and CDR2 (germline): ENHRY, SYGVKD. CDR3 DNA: TGTGCCATCAGTGGCGGGGACAGGGGGCCCTACGAGCAGTACTTC. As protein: CAISGGDRGPYEQYF.

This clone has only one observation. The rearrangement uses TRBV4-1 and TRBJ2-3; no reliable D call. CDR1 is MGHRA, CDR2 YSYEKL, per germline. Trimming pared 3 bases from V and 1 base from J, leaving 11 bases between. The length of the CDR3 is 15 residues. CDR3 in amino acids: CASSQDGLGTDTQYF. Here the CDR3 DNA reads TGCGCCAGCAGCCAGGACGGTCTGGGCACAGATACGCAGTATTTT.

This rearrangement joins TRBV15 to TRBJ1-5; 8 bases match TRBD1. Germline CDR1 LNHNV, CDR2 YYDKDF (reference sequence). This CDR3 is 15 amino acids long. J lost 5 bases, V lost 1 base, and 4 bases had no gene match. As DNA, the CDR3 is TGTGCCACCAGCAGAGCAGGACAGGGCGATCAGCCCCAGCATTTT. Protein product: CATSRAGQGDQPQHF.

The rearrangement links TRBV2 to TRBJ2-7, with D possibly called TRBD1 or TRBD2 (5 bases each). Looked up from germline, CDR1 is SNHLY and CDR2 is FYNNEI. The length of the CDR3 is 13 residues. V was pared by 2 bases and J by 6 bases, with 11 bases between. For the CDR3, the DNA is TGTGCCAGCAGTGAATGGGGGATTGGCGAGCAGTACTTC. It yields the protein CASSEWGIGEQYF.

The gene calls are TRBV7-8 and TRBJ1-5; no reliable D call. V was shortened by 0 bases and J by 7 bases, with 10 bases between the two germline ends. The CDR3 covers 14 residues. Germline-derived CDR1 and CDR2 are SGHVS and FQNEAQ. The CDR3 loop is CASSLAEGPQPQHF. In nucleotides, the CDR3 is TGTGCCAGCAGCTTAGCGGAGGGTCCCCAGCCCCAGCATTTT.

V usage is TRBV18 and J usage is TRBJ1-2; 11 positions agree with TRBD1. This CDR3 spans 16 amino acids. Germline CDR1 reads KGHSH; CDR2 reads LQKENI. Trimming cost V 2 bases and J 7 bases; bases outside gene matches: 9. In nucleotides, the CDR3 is TGTGCCAGCTCACCAACGGGACAGGGGGTGTCGCGTGGCTACACCTTC. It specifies CASSPTGQGVSRGYTF.